This is a list of T cell receptor beta chains from one sample in a study of blood T cell repertoires in COVID-19. TCRdb's copy holds only in-frame clones and misses some; the assay was immunoSEQ multiplex PCR. The table includes 200,000 to 300,000 clones, around four fifths detected once. The specimen was peripheral blood. These receptors were obtained from a man aged 50-59 years with acute or convalescent COVID-19. CDR3s include the opening cysteine and the closing phenylalanine or tryptophan. Expanded clones get a size class; other rows say once, few or many, or leave the size out.

V gene,clone size,CDR3 protein
TRBV3-1/TRBV3-2,-,CASSLGTGGDTGELFF
TRBV11-2,-,CASSPWAGGNTEAFF
TRBV11-2,-,CASSLTAYSNQPQHF
TRBV27,-,CASSLSTGLVSPLHF
TRBV30,-,CAWSVGGSYEQYF
TRBV7-9,once,CASSPLGLKETQYF
TRBV4-1,few,CASSQSLQETQYF
TRBV2,-,CASSEGDRDGEKLFF
TRBV6-5,-,CASRQTGALGYTF
TRBV13,-,CASSLDYRSSYNEQFF
TRBV28,once,CASSTKKPGQPDYEQYF
TRBV19,-,CASSKRRELFF
TRBV6-5,once,CASTSGQWNEKLFF
TRBV5-6,-,CASSLAGGVNEQFF
TRBV7-2,-,CASSRQGWTNEKLFF
TRBV7-2,-,CASSLRGLEQYF
TRBV4-1,few,CASSRGPEFSNYGYTF
TRBV7-8,few,CAISGGNTGELFF
TRBV28,-,CASSWPSGTDTQYF
TRBV5-1,-,CASSPSPGGYEQYF
TRBV19,once,CASSTTGERRGYTF
TRBV9,-,CASSEYTGGVGNTIYF
TRBV5-5,-,CASSSTGARLNTEAFF
TRBV27,-,CASSPSGQAEKLFF
TRBV6-5,-,CASSYRVSAEQYF
TRBV4-2,-,CASSQATGFDEQFF
TRBV9,few,CASSPTGGRGSPLHF
TRBV29-1,-,CSAAGTSNNEQFF
TRBV14,-,CASSQFFQGAYEQYF
TRBV5-5,once,CASSSMGGEPLYEQYF
TRBV19,once,CASSPTGGYGYTF
TRBV5-6,-,CASSFSRGSPLHF
TRBV14,-,CASSQAGGSQETQYF
TRBV29-1,-,CSGSVADTEAFF
TRBV5-4,-,CASSLGRTGMNSPLHF
TRBV10-2,few,CASTERGADQPQHF